This TCR beta chain derives from a study of T cell changes during pregnancy in multiple sclerosis. Libraries were prepared by immunoSEQ multiplex PCR; TCRdb keeps only in-frame clonotypes and omits some of them. This sample carries 95,000 to 100,000 clones, around 90% of them seen once, and the ten largest clones take 2.5% to 3.5%. With 2 bases removed from V and 5 bases from J, the gap between germline ends came to 8 bases. Germline V gene lookup returns CDR1 KGHSH and CDR2 LQKENI. This CDR3 contains 13 residues. Specimen: peripheral blood, collected in the second trimester of pregnancy. The receptor's source is a female donor with multiple sclerosis, enrolled in a pregnancy study. The rearrangement uses TRBV18 and TRBJ2-3, with unresolved D. CDR3 amino acids: CASSPKPEDTQYF. As DNA, the CDR3 is TGTGCCAGCTCACCAAAGCCCGAAGATACGCAGTATTTT. The entire variable domain, with the rest obtained from reference TRBV18 and TRBJ2-3, is as follows: NAGVMQNPRHLVRRRGQEARLRCSPMKGHSHVYWYRQLPEEGLKFMVYLQKENIIDESGMPKERFSAEFPKEGPSILRIQQVVRGDSAAYFCASSPKPEDTQYFGPGTRLTVL.